A single sample gave rise to the 21 T cell receptor beta chains below, sequenced in a study of T cells after yellow fever vaccination (dated 2019 in TCRdb). The library relied on 5' RACE. Sequencing took place on an Illumina HiSeq 2500. TCRdb reprocessed the public reads (quality trimming at Q25 with fastp, clone calling with MiXCR) and kept in-frame beta chains. For every CDR3 protein sequence, its rows merge into one entry that carries the most common genes and DNA. The sample table records around 230,000 distinct CDR3 sequences; 6.7% of these occur just once. Clones ranked in the top ten supply 1% to 1.2% of the sample. The treatment or condition label corresponds to: live attenuated yellow fever vaccine strain. Here the sequenced sample was CD4+ T cells sorted from PBMCs, taken on the day of the yellow fever booster vaccination. Every receptor here comes from a man aged 30-40 years who received the YFV17D yellow fever vaccine.

The chain recombines TRBV29-1 with TRBJ1-1; D may be TRBD1 (5 bases). CDR3 length: 14 amino acids. Germline CDR1 is SQVTM and CDR2 is ANQGSEA. Trimming removed 3 bases from V and 3 bases from J, with 14 bases in between. CDR3 sequence reads: CSVDKGRGYTEAFF. CDR3 DNA: TGCAGCGTTGATAAGGGGCGGGGGTACACTGAAGCTTTCTTT. The full variable domain, with the rest looked up from reference TRBV29-1 and TRBJ1-1, is SAVISQKPSRDICQRGTSLTIQCQVDSQVTMMFWYRQQPGQSLTLIATANQGSEATYESGFVIDKFPISRPNLTFSTLTVSNMSPEDSSIYLCSVDKGRGYTEAFFGQGTRLTVV.

This chain uses TRBV5-6 with TRBJ2-1, with TRBD1 matching over 11 bases. Germline V CDR1 and CDR2: SGHDT, YYEEEE. V shed 4 bases and J 3 bases; nucleotides not matched to a gene: 12. This CDR3 comprises 18 residues. This CDR3 reads CASSPTLWDRGNYNEQFF. The DNA for the CDR3 is TGTGCCAGCAGCCCCACTTTATGGGACAGGGGGAACTACAATGAGCAGTTCTTC.

This clonotype was observed many times. The J gene is TRBJ1-2, the V gene TRBV29-1, with no clear D. The CDR3 is 13 amino acids. Between the trimmed V and J ends, which lost 7 bases and 0 bases, there was a span of 12 bases. Germline CDR1 reads SQVTM; CDR2 reads ANQGSEA. CDR3 coding DNA: TGCAGCGCCGCAGATCCCGCTAACTATGGCTACACCTTC. This gives the protein CSAADPANYGYTF. The full variable domain, rest sourced from reference TRBV29-1 and TRBJ1-2, is SAVISQKPSRDICQRGTSLTIQCQVDSQVTMMFWYRQQPGQSLTLIATANQGSEATYESGFVIDKFPISRPNLTFSTLTVSNMSPEDSSIYLCSAADPANYGYTFGSGTRLTVV.

The chain has TRBV20-1 and TRBJ1-1; the D gene is possibly TRBD1 (5 bases). Trimming removed 5 bases from V and 7 bases from J, with 14 bases in between. This CDR3 has 12 amino acids. The germline gives CDR1 DFQATT, CDR2 SNEGSKA (reference sequence). The chain's CDR3 is CSAARGKVEAFF. As DNA, the CDR3 is TGCAGTGCTGCCCGGGGGAAGGTTGAAGCTTTCTTT.

The table lists this clonotype with a few counts. The gene calls are TRBV6-1 and TRBJ1-1; no clear D gene. The CDR3 length is 15 residues. With 8 bases removed from V and 2 bases from J, the gap between germline ends came to 18 bases. Germline loops: CDR1 MNHNS, CDR2 SASEGT. CDR3 residues: CASADPGEGNTEAFF. CDR3 DNA sequence: TGTGCCAGCGCCGACCCCGGGGAGGGAAACACTGAAGCTTTCTTT.

J is TRBJ2-1 and V is TRBV20-1; D gene ambiguous. This CDR3 is built from 14 residues. The germline CDR1 and CDR2 sequences are DFQATT and SNEGSKA (reference sequence). V gave up 3 bases and J gave up 3 bases, with 12 bases separating them. The CDR3 bases are TGCAGTGCTAGGGATTCGCTCGGCTACAATGAGCAGTTCTTC. Its protein product is CSARDSLGYNEQFF.

This clonotype turned up a few times. The genes are TRBV20-1 and TRBJ1-2; TRBD1 matches at 8 bases. This CDR3 is built from 13 residues. V trimming: 5 bases; J trimming: 1 base; junction bases outside the gene matches: 3. Germline V lookup: CDR1 DFQATT, CDR2 SNEGSKA (reference sequence). CDR3 coding DNA: TGCAGTGCTCCGACAGGGGTTAACTATGGCTACACCTTC. This gives the protein CSAPTGVNYGYTF.

This clonotype has only one observation. The DNA of the CDR3 is TGCGCCAGCAGCTCCGACAGGGGAAGTGCCTACAATGAGCAGTTCTTC. It yields the protein CASSSDRGSAYNEQFF. J is TRBJ2-1 and V is TRBV5-1; 8 bases fit TRBD1. Germline V CDR1 and CDR2: SGHRS, YFSETQ. The length of the CDR3 is 16 residues. Germline trimming cut 3 bases from V and 2 bases from J; bases unmatched to any gene: 7.

The CDR3 DNA reads as TGCAGTGCTAGATGGAGGACCGGGGAGCTGTTTTTT. This gives the protein CSARWRTGELFF. The chain joins TRBV20-1 to TRBJ2-2; D possibly corresponds to TRBD2 (5 bases). The CDR3 contains 12 residues. Trimming stripped 2 bases from V and 5 bases from J, with 6 bases between. Germline V CDR1 and CDR2: DFQATT, SNEGSKA (reference sequence).

This clonotype was recorded many times. The chain joins TRBV13 to TRBJ2-3; the D gene is possibly TRBD2 (5 bases). CDR3 length: 16 amino acids. The V end lost 4 bases, the J end lost 0 bases, and 14 bases lay between the germline ends. The germline V gene encodes CDR1 PRHDT and CDR2 FYEKMQ (reference sequence). The CDR3 DNA reads TGTGCCAGCAGCTCGCCAGCGGATCCTAGCACAGATACGCAGTATTTT. Translation gives CASSSPADPSTDTQYF.

There are a few counts of this clonotype. V usage is TRBV12-2 and J usage is TRBJ1-1; TRBD1 is the table's D call, not checked against the DNA. TRBV12-2 is labeled a pseudogene. The CDR3 sequence is 17 residues long. This CDR3 reads CASRLPGQELLNTEAFF. CDR3 nucleotide sequence: TGTGCAAGTCGCTTGCCGGGACAGGAGCTCTTGAACACTGAAGCTTTCTTT.

This clonotype occurred many times. V and J are TRBV7-2 and TRBJ2-1, with TRBD1 matching over 7 bases. V shed 5 bases, J shed 0 bases, and the junction held 10 bases outside the gene matches. In germline, CDR1 is SGHTA, CDR2 FQGNSA. This CDR3 is built from 17 residues. CDR3: CASSARDSTFSYNEQFF. For the CDR3, the DNA is TGTGCCAGCAGCGCGAGGGACAGCACCTTCTCCTACAATGAGCAGTTCTTC. Full variable domain (rest looked up from reference TRBV7-2 and TRBJ2-1): GAGVSQSPSNKVTEKGKDVELRCDPISGHTALYWYRQSLGQGLEFLIYFQGNSAPDKSGLPSDRFSAERTGGSVSTLTIQRTQQEDSAVYLCASSARDSTFSYNEQFFGPGTRLTVL.

On this clonotype: A much more abundant neighbour one base away suggests this may be a read error. This chain joins TRBV7-8 and TRBJ2-2; D gene unclear. CDR1 and CDR2 (germline): SGHVS, FQNEAQ. CDR3 length: 12 amino acids. The V end was cut by 6 bases, the J end by 10 bases, with 12 bases between. The CDR3 spells CASSVTHSELFF. The CDR3, as DNA: TGTGCCAGCAGTGTGACCCATTCGGAGCTGTTTTTT.

In its sample, this clonotype was seen many times. The chain carries TRBV7-2 and TRBJ2-5, with D maybe TRBD1 (5 bases). This CDR3 region has 14 residues. Trimming left V 5 bases short and J 0 bases short, with 10 bases between. Germline CDR1 SGHTA, CDR2 FQGNSA. In DNA, the CDR3 is TGTGCCAGCAGCCGCGACAGAAACCAAGAGACCCAGTACTTC. It yields the protein CASSRDRNQETQYF.

The chain employs TRBV4-3 and TRBJ2-5, with TRBD2 matching 9 bases. J lost 5 bases, V lost 4 bases, and 8 bases had no gene match. The CDR3 extends over 15 amino acids. From germline, CDR1 is LGHNA and CDR2 YSLEER. CDR3 coding DNA: TGCGCCAGCAGCCGCGGAGCGGGAGGTTATGAGACCCAGTACTTC. It translates to CASSRGAGGYETQYF.

Many counts were recorded for this clonotype. V usage is TRBV20-1 and J usage is TRBJ2-7, with D perhaps assigned TRBD1 or TRBD2 (6 bases each). Between the trimmed V and J ends, which lost 1 base and 6 bases, there was a span of 22 bases. Looked up from germline, CDR1 is DFQATT and CDR2 is SNEGSKA (reference sequence). The CDR3 extends over 16 amino acids. The CDR3 DNA reads TGCAGTGCTAGAGTGTACCGGGCCGGGGGCCTTGGCGAGCAGTACTTC. Protein: CSARVYRAGGLGEQYF.

This clonotype showed up just a few times. The genes are TRBV6-1 and TRBJ2-2, with D possibly matching TRBD2 (5 bases). Germline CDR1 reads MNHNS; CDR2 reads SASEGT. CDR3 size: 14 residues. The ends were cut back, 7 bases at V and 3 bases at J, with 12 bases in the middle. The CDR3 region is CASTIARDTGELFF. In DNA form, the CDR3 reads TGTGCCAGCACCATAGCGAGGGACACCGGGGAGCTGTTTTTT.

A few counts support this clonotype. The chain is built from TRBV12-3 or TRBV12-4 and TRBJ2-2, with D perhaps TRBD1 (5 bases). The germline V and J ends were trimmed by 6 bases and 5 bases, with 16 bases remaining between them. The CDR3 runs to 15 residues. Written as DNA, the CDR3 is TGTGCCAGCAGGCCCCCAGGGAAAAGGACCGGGGAGCTGTTTTTT. Amino acids: CASRPPGKRTGELFF.

DNA of the CDR3: TGTGCCAGCAGGCCGACACTAGCGGGACACCACAATGAGCAGTTCTTC. The encoded protein is CASRPTLAGHHNEQFF. This sequence joins TRBV6-8 and TRBJ2-1; the match to TRBD2 covers 10 bases. Germline V gives CDR1 MNHGY, CDR2 SAAAGT. The CDR3 consists of 16 residues. With 6 bases clipped from V and 5 bases from J, the junction kept 10 bases outside the gene matches.

There are many counts of this clonotype. V usage is TRBV3-1 and J usage is TRBJ2-7; 7 bases fit TRBD2. The germline gives CDR1 LGHDT, CDR2 YNNKEL (reference sequence). Trimming at V came to 4 bases and at J to 3 bases, leaving 15 bases not matched to a gene. This CDR3 contains 17 residues. This chain's CDR3 is CASSRRSMLAEVYEQYF. The DNA for the CDR3 is TGTGCCAGCAGCCGACGCTCGATGCTAGCGGAGGTCTACGAGCAGTACTTC.

This clonotype showed up just a few times. The chain employs TRBV6-1 and TRBJ2-1, with 10 bases that match TRBD2. Germline values: CDR1 MNHNS, CDR2 SASEGT. J was trimmed by 4 bases and V by 7 bases; bases with no gene match: 7. The length of the CDR3 is 15 residues. The CDR3 region is CASNRLAGTYNEQFF. The CDR3 nucleotides read TGTGCCAGCAACAGACTAGCGGGTACTTACAATGAGCAGTTCTTC.